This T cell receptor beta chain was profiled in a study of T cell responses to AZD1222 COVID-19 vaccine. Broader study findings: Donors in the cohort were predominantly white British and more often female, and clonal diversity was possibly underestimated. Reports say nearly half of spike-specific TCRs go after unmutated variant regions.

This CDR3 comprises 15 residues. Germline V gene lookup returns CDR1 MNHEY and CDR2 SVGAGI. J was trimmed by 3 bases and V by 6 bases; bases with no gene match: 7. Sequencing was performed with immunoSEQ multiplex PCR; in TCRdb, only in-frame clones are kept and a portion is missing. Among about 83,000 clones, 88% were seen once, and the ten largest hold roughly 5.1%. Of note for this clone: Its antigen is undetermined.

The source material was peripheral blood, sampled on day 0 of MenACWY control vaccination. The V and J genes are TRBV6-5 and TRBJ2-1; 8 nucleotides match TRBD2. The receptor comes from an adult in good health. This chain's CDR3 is CASRREAGNYNEQFF. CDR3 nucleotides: TGTGCCAGCAGGCGGGAGGCAGGAAACTACAATGAGCAGTTCTTC.